The 25 T cell receptor beta chains in this list originate from one sample, sequenced in a study of beta chain features in type 1 diabetes. No cognate antigen is known for these TCRs. Whole-study findings and limits: Among all four CD4+ subsets, Type 1 diabetes patients had TCRB CDR3s that were moderately but significantly shorter.

As every portion of the isolated RNA was reverse transcribed, the sequencing read expressed TCRB transcripts. Sequenced by immunoSEQ multiplex PCR; TCRdb stores in-frame clones only, minus some. Here the sample spans 630,000 or so clones, roughly 13% being singletons. The specimen was naive CD4+ T cells from blood. All receptors derive from a man younger than 35 with type 1 diabetes.

The CDR3 bases are TGCGCCAGCAGCTTTAGCGGGAGGTCAGATACGCAGTATTTT. Its translation: CASSFSGRSDTQYF. The chain combines TRBV5-1 with TRBJ2-3, with 10 bases fitting TRBD2. The germline V gene has CDR1 SGHRS and CDR2 YFSETQ. This CDR3 is built from 14 residues. Germline trimming cut 2 bases from V and 4 bases from J; bases unmatched to any gene: 1.

The V call is TRBV6-5, the J call TRBJ1-2, with D tentatively TRBD1 (6 bases). In germline, CDR1 is MNHEY, CDR2 SVGAGI. This CDR3 comprises 14 residues. V dropped 6 bases and J dropped 4 bases, with 15 bases sitting between them. The chain's CDR3 is CASSPQGMGYGYTF. Written as DNA, the CDR3 is TGTGCCAGCAGCCCACAGGGAATGGGCTATGGCTACACCTTC.

This clone turned up a few times. The CDR3 sequence: CASSPPDLRGGYTF. CDR3 DNA: TGTGCCAGCAGCCCCCCGGACCTGCGGGGAGGCTACACCTTC. This chain uses TRBV7-2 with TRBJ1-2; no clear D gene. Trimming took off 5 bases at V and 8 bases at J, with 18 bases between the two ends. CDR1 and CDR2 from the germline V gene are SGHTA and FQGNSA. This CDR3 is built from 14 residues.

The V call is TRBV6-5, the J call TRBJ1-4, with 7 bases matching TRBD1. Per germline, CDR1 MNHEY and CDR2 SVGAGI. The CDR3 length is 16 residues. Losses at the gene ends were 0 bases for V and 5 bases for J; bases not matched to a gene: 6. The CDR3 bases are TGTGCCAGCAGTTACTCGACGGGACAGATAAATGAAAAACTGTTTTTT. Protein sequence: CASSYSTGQINEKLFF.

The gene calls are TRBV4-2 and TRBJ2-5, with TRBD2 matching 9 bases. With 0 bases clipped from V and 4 bases from J, the junction kept 9 bases outside the gene matches. CDR1 is LGHNA, CDR2 YNFKEQ, per germline. CDR3 length equals 17 residues. CDR3 sequence reads: CASSQDGARGGRETQYF. The CDR3 nucleotides read TGTGCCAGCAGCCAAGATGGCGCGCGGGGGGGGCGAGAGACCCAGTACTTC.

This clone was recorded a few times. This chain uses TRBV7-2 with TRBJ1-2; 7 bases map to TRBD1. CDR1 is SGHTA, CDR2 FQGNSA, per germline. The CDR3 spans 14 residues. V shed 3 bases and J 6 bases; nucleotides not matched to a gene: 7. Here the CDR3 reads CASSFGTVKNGYTF. The DNA for the CDR3 is TGTGCCAGCAGCTTCGGGACAGTCAAAAATGGCTACACCTTC.

This chain uses TRBV4-2 with TRBJ1-6; D perhaps matches TRBD1 (5 bases). V was clipped by 0 bases and J by 15 bases, with 6 bases between them. CDR3 length equals 11 residues. In germline, CDR1 is LGHNA, CDR2 YNFKEQ. The CDR3 sequence is CASSQEGDLHF. The DNA of the CDR3 is TGTGCCAGCAGCCAAGAGGGGGACCTCCACTTT.

V gene TRBV5-1 combines with J gene TRBJ2-7; no firm D call. The V end was cut by 0 bases, the J end by 2 bases, with 15 bases between. The CDR3 length is 16 residues. Germline values: CDR1 SGHRS, CDR2 YFSETQ. The CDR3: CASSLVSAAATYEQYF. The CDR3 DNA is TGCGCCAGCAGCTTGGTTTCGGCGGCAGCTACCTACGAGCAGTACTTC.

This clone was seen a handful of times. This sequence joins TRBV5-6 and TRBJ2-7; no reliable D call. Trimming left V 0 bases short and J 3 bases short, with 1 base between. The CDR3 is 11 residues long. CDR1 is SGHDT and CDR2 is YYEEEE in the germline V gene. The chain's CDR3 is CASSLDYEQYF. Here the CDR3 DNA reads TGTGCCAGCAGCTTGGACTACGAGCAGTACTTC.

This clone was found a few times. The chain couples TRBV18 to TRBJ2-6; no reliable D call. Germline V gene data show CDR1 as KGHSH and CDR2 as LQKENI. The length of the CDR3 is 14 residues. Deletions cut 4 bases from V and 4 bases from J, with 8 bases between. The CDR3 here is CASSRGSGANVLTF. The CDR3 DNA is TGTGCCAGCTCACGAGGTTCCGGGGCCAACGTCCTGACTTTC.

The table lists this clone with a few counts. The CDR3 reads CASSLLGDQPQHF. CDR3 nucleotides: TGTGCCAGCAGCTTGTTGGGGGATCAGCCCCAGCATTTT. The chain employs TRBV7-9 and TRBJ1-5; a possible D gene is TRBD1 (5 bases). Germline V gene lookup returns CDR1 SEHNR and CDR2 FQNEAQ (reference sequence). V dropped 3 bases and J dropped 5 bases, with 8 bases sitting between them. The CDR3 contains 13 residues.

This clone was counted only a few times. The chain uses TRBV2 and TRBJ1-4; D is unclear. The V gene lost 7 bases and the J gene lost 4 bases, with 10 bases spanning the gap. Germline V gives CDR1 SNHLY, CDR2 FYNNEI. CDR3 size: 13 residues. CDR3 sequence: CASNKQLNEKLFF. CDR3 bases: TGTGCCAGCAATAAGCAGCTTAATGAAAAACTGTTTTTT.

The rearrangement uses TRBV19 and TRBJ2-7; a possible D gene is TRBD2 (5 bases). Trimming pared 3 bases from V and 2 bases from J, leaving 20 bases between. The CDR3 loop spans 17 amino acids. Germline-derived CDR1 and CDR2 are LNHDA and SQIVND (reference sequence). DNA for the CDR3: TGTGCCAGTAGTATTGCCCCTCGGAGCGGAGCCCCCTACGAGCAGTACTTC. This translates into CASSIAPRSGAPYEQYF.

In this sample, this clone turned up a few times. This chain joins TRBV4-3 and TRBJ2-7; D not resolved. The CDR3 runs 13 residues. Germline lookup yields CDR1 LGHNA and CDR2 YSLEER. V was shortened by 3 bases and J by 6 bases, with 12 bases between the two germline ends. The CDR3 protein is CASSQGKGVEQYF. The DNA for the CDR3 is TGCGCCAGCAGCCAGGGAAAGGGTGTCGAGCAGTACTTC.

The chain links TRBV18 to TRBJ1-1; weak D call: TRBD1 (6 bases). Germline values: CDR1 KGHSH, CDR2 LQKENI. Trimming took 4 bases from V and 8 from J, leaving 11 bases between them. CDR3 length equals 12 residues. The CDR3 loop is CASSHPTGEAFF. CDR3 bases: TGTGCCAGCTCACATCCGACAGGAGAAGCTTTCTTT.

This clone was seen only a few times. V and J are TRBV7-9 and TRBJ2-2; possibly TRBD1 for D (5 bases). Germline CDR1 reads SEHNR; CDR2 reads FQNEAQ (reference sequence). This CDR3 spans 15 amino acids. V gave up 5 bases and J gave up 1 base, with 11 bases separating them. The CDR3 DNA sequence: TGTGCCAGCAGCGACAAAGGACAGAACACCGGGGAGCTGTTTTTT. It codes for CASSDKGQNTGELFF.

The chain links TRBV28 to TRBJ2-1; 12 bases agree with TRBD2. This CDR3 has 15 amino acids. Germline CDR1 is MDHEN and CDR2 is SYDVKM. V shed 5 bases, J shed 3 bases, and the junction held 2 bases outside the gene matches. Here the CDR3 reads CASSRTSGVYNEQFF. DNA for the CDR3: TGTGCCAGCAGTCGGACTAGCGGGGTCTACAATGAGCAGTTCTTC.

This clone was observed a few times. The chain is built from TRBV28 and TRBJ1-3, with no clear D. Germline assignment: CDR1 MDHEN and CDR2 SYDVKM. This CDR3 is built from 14 residues. V lost 8 bases to trimming and J lost 0 bases, with 11 bases between them. The CDR3 bases are TGTGCCAGCGGACCGCGACTCTCTGGAAACACCATATATTTT. It yields the protein CASGPRLSGNTIYF.

The chain is built from TRBV29-1 and TRBJ2-2, with D perhaps TRBD2 (5 bases). CDR3 length equals 14 residues. V was shortened by 7 bases and J by 0 bases, with 12 bases between the two germline ends. Germline assignment: CDR1 SQVTM and CDR2 ANQGSEA. The CDR3 is CSAGNYANTGELFF. Here the CDR3 DNA reads TGCAGCGCCGGGAACTACGCGAACACCGGGGAGCTGTTTTTT.

This clone showed up just a few times. This sample includes further DNA sequences coding for the same CDR3. This chain uses TRBV6-5 with TRBJ2-5, with a possible D match to TRBD2 (5 bases). CDR3 size: 14 residues. V was pared by 0 bases and J by 1 base, with 6 bases between. Looked up from germline, CDR1 is MNHEY and CDR2 is SVGAGI. In DNA, the CDR3 is TGTGCCAGCAGTTACTCCGGGGTCCAAGAGACCCAGTACTTC. Its translation is CASSYSGVQETQYF.

The chain is built from TRBV9 and TRBJ2-3; weak D call: TRBD2 (6 bases). V was clipped by 0 bases and J by 8 bases, with 7 bases between them. The germline V gene encodes CDR1 SGDLS and CDR2 YYNGEE. The CDR3 runs 12 residues. The CDR3 spells CASSVGEATQYF. The CDR3 nucleotides are TGTGCCAGCAGCGTAGGGGAGGCTACGCAGTATTTT.

V usage is TRBV28 and J usage is TRBJ1-5; D not resolved. The CDR3 has 12 residues. The V gene's germline CDR1 is MDHEN and CDR2 SYDVKM. V was clipped by 11 bases and J by 0 bases, with 8 bases between them. CDR3 nucleotide sequence: TGTGCCTCGGTGGCTAGCAATCAGCCCCAGCATTTT. Translating it yields CASVASNQPQHF.

In its sample, this clone was seen a few times. The rearrangement links TRBV27 to TRBJ2-2; D is uncertain. Trimming removed 8 bases at V and 3 bases at J, with 10 bases between. CDR1 MNHEY and CDR2 SMNVEV come from the germline V gene (reference sequence). The CDR3 is made up of 13 amino acids. The DNA for the CDR3 is TGTGCCAGCGGAAAGGCGGACACCGGGGAGCTGTTTTTT. Translated: CASGKADTGELFF.

This chain joins TRBV6-5 and TRBJ2-7; 9 bases match TRBD2. There are 16 residues in the CDR3. In germline, CDR1 is MNHEY, CDR2 SVGAGI. V lost 0 bases and J lost 3; bases outside the gene matches: 6. The CDR3 DNA is TGTGCCAGCAGTTACTCGATGCTAGCGGGAAACTACGAGCAGTACTTC. Translating it yields CASSYSMLAGNYEQYF.

The chain carries TRBV7-2 and TRBJ2-6; D is ambiguous. Looked up from germline, CDR1 is SGHTA and CDR2 is FQGNSA. This CDR3 has 15 amino acids. Trimming removed 3 bases from V and 4 bases from J, with 10 bases in between. Written as DNA, the CDR3 is TGTGCCAGCAGCTTTCCGTCGGCGGGGGCCAACGTCCTGACTTTC. The encoded protein is CASSFPSAGANVLTF.